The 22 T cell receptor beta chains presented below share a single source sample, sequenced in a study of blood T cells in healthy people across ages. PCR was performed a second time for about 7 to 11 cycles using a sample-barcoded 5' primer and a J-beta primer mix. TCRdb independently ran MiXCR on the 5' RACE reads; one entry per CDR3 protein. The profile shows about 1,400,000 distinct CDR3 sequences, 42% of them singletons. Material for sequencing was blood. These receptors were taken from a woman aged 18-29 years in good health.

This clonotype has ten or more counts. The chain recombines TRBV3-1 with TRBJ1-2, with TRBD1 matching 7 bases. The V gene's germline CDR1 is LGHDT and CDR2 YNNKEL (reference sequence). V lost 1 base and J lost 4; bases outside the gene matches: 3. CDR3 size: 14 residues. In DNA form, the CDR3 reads TGTGCCAGCAGCCAAGGTGCAGGGGGCTATGGCTACACCTTC. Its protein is CASSQGAGGYGYTF. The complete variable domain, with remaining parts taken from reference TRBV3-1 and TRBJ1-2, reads DTAVSQTPKYLVTQMGNDKSIKCEQNLGHDTMYWYKQDSKKFLKIMFSYNNKELIINETVPNRFSPKSPDKAHLNLHINSLELGDSAVYFCASSQGAGGYGYTFGSGTRLTVV.

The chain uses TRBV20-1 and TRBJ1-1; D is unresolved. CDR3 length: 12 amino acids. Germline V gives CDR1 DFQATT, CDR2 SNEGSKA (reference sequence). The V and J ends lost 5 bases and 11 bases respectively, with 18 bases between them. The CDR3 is CSAYTRAFGAFF. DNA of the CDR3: TGCAGTGCTTATACTAGGGCCTTTGGGGCTTTCTTT.

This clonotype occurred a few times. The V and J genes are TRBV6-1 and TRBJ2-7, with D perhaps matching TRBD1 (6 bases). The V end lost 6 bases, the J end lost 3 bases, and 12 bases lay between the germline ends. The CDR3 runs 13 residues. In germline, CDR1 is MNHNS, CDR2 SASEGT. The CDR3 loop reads CASRRGNVYEQYF. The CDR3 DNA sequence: TGTGCCAGCAGGAGGGGGAACGTCTACGAGCAGTACTTC.

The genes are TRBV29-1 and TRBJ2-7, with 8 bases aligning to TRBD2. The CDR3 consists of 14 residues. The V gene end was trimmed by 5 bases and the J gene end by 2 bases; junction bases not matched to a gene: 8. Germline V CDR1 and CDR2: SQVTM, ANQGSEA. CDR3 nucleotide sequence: TGCAGCGTTTTTAGCGGGACGAAAACCTACGAGCAGTACTTC. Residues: CSVFSGTKTYEQYF.

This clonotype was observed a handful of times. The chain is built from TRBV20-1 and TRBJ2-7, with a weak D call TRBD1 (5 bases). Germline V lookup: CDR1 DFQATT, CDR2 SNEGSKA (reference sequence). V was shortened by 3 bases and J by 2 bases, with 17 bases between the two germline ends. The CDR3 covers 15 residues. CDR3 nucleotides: TGCAGTGCTAGCCTCTTGACAGCTCCTACCTACGAGCAGTACTTC. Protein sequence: CSASLLTAPTYEQYF.

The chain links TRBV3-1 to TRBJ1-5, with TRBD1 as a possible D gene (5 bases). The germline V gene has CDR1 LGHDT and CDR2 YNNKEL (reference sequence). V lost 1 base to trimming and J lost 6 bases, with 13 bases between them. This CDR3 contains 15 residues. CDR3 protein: CASSQGEAGFQPQHF. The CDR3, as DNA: TGTGCCAGCAGCCAAGGTGAGGCAGGGTTTCAGCCCCAGCATTTT.

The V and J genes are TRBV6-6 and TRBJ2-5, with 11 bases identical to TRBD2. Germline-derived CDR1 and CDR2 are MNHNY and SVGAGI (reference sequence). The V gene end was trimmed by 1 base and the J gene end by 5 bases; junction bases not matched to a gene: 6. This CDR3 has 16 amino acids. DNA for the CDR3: TGTGCCAGCAGTTACTACACTAGCGGGAGTGAGGAGACCCAGTACTTC. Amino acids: CASSYYTSGSEETQYF.

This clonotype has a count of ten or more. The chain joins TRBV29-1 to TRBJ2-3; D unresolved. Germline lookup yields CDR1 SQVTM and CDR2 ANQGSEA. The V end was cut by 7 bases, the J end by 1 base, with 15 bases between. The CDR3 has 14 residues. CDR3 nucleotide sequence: TGCAGCGCCCTGTGGGGTATCGGCACAGATACGCAGTATTTT. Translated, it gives CSALWGIGTDTQYF.

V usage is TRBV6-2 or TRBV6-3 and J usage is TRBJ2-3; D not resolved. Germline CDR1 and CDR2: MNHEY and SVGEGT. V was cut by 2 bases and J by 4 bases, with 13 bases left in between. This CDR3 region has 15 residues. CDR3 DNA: TGTGCCAGCAGTTACCTCACGGACGCAGCAGATACGCAGTATTTT. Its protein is CASSYLTDAADTQYF.

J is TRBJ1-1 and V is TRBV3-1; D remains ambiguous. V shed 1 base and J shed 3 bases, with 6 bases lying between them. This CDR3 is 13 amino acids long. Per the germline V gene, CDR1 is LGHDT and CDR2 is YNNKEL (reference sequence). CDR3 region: CASSQGTDTEAFF. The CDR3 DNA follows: TGTGCCAGCAGCCAAGGGACGGACACTGAAGCTTTCTTT.

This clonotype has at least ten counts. Here the CDR3 reads CASSQEARGNNEQFF. The CDR3 DNA reads TGCGCCAGCAGCCAAGAGGCTAGAGGGAACAATGAGCAGTTCTTC. V usage is TRBV4-1 and J usage is TRBJ2-1; TRBD2 might be the D (5 bases). Germline values: CDR1 MGHRA, CDR2 YSYEKL. This CDR3 spans 15 amino acids. V lost 0 bases, J lost 5 bases, and 11 bases lay in between.

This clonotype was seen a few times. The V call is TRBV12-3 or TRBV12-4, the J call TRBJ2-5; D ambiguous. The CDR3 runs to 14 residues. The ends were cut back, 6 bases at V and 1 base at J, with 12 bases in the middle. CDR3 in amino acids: CASRGYGFQETQYF. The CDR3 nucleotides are TGTGCCAGCAGGGGATACGGATTCCAAGAGACCCAGTACTTC.

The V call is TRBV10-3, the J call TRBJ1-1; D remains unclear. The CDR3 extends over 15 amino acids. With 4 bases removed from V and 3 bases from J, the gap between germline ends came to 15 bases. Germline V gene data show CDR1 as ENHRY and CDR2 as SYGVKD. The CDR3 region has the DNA TGTGCCATCAGTGTCCAAGAGGTACAGTACACTGAAGCTTTCTTT. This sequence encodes CAISVQEVQYTEAFF.

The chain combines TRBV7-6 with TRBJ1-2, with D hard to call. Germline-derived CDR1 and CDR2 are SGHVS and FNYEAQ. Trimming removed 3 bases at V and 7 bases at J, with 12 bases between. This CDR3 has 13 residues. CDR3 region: CASSFEETGGYTF. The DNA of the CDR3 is TGTGCCAGCAGCTTTGAGGAAACGGGTGGCTACACCTTC.

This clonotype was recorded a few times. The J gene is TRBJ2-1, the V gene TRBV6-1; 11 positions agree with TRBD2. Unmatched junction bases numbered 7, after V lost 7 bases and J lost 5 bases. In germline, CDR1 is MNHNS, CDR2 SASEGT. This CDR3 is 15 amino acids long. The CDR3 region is CASNTGTSGHNEQFF. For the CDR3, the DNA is TGTGCCAGCAATACCGGGACTAGCGGTCACAATGAGCAGTTCTTC.

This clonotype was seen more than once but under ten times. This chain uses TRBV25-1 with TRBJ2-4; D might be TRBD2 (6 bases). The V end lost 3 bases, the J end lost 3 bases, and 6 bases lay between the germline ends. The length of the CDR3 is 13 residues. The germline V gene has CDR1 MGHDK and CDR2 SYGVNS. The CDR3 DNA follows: TGTGCCAGCAGTGAGGGGGGCAAAAACATTCAGTACTTC. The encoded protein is CASSEGGKNIQYF.

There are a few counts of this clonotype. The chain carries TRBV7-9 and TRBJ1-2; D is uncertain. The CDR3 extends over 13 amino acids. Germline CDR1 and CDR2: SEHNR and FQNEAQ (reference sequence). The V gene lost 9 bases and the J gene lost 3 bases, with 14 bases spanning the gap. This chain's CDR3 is CASPGGPDYGYTF. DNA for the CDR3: TGTGCCAGTCCAGGAGGACCTGACTATGGCTACACCTTC.

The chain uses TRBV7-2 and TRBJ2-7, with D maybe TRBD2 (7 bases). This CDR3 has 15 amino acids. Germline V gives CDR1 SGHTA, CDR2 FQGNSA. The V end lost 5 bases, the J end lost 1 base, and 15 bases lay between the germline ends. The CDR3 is CASSQRGGGSYEQYF. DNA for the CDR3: TGTGCCAGCAGCCAAAGGGGAGGGGGGTCCTACGAGCAGTACTTC.

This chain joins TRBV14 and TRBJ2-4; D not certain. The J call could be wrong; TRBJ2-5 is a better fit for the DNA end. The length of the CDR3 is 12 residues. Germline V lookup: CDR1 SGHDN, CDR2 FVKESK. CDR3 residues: CASSQDHVTQYF. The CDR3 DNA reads TGTGCCAGCAGCCAAGATCATGTGACCCAGTACTTC.

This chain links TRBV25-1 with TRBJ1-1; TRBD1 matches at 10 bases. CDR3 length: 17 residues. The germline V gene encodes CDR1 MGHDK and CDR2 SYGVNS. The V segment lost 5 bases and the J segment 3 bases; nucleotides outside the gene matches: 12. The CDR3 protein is CASSSLLDRGRDTEAFF. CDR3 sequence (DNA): TGTGCCAGCAGTTCCTTATTAGACAGGGGGCGAGACACTGAAGCTTTCTTT.

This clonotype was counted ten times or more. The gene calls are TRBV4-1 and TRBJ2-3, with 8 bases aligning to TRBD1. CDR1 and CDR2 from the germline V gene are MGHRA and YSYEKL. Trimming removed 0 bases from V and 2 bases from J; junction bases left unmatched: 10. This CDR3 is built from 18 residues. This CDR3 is CASSQDPTDRGITDTQYF. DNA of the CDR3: TGCGCCAGCAGCCAAGACCCAACTGACAGGGGAATCACAGATACGCAGTATTTT.

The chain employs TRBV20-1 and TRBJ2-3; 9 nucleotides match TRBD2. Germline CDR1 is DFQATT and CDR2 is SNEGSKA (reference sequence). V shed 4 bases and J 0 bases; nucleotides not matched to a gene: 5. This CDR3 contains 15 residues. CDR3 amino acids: CSAIDSGGSTDTQYF. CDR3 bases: TGCAGTGCTATCGATAGCGGGGGAAGCACAGATACGCAGTATTTT.